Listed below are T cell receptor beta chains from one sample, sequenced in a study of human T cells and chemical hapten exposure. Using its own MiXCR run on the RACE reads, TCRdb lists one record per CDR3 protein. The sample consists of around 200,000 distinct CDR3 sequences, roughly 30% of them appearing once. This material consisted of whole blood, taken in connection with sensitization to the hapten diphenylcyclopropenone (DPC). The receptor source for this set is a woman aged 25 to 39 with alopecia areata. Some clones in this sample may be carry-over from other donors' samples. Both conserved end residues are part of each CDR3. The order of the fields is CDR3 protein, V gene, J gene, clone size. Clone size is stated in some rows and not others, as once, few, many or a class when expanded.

CASSPTGQAMIEAFF,TRBV7-2,TRBJ1-1,NA
CASSHLAEETQYF,TRBV12-3/TRBV12-4,TRBJ2-5,NA
CASSIAWGQGDYEQYF,TRBV19,TRBJ2-7,NA
CASSKQGRAMNTEAFF,TRBV5-8,TRBJ1-1,few
CASSRDQAWHQPQHF,TRBV12-3/TRBV12-4,TRBJ1-5,NA
CSVDWQTVYEQYF,TRBV29-1,TRBJ2-7,few
CATSRGGSSYNEQFF,TRBV24-1,TRBJ2-1,few
CASSKRLLYEQYF,TRBV7-2,TRBJ2-7,many
CASSFPSDGGNNEQFF,TRBV5-1,TRBJ2-1,few
CASSQRGREVAFF,TRBV3-1,TRBJ1-1,NA
CASSSGFSSYEQYF,TRBV5-1,TRBJ2-7,NA
CASRRRGQGNTEAFF,TRBV6-5,TRBJ1-1,NA
CASRSPYEQYF,TRBV28,TRBJ2-7,few
CASSLALLDSGRSYEQYF,TRBV7-8,TRBJ2-7,NA
CASSLSLIGSGNIQYF,TRBV27,TRBJ2-4,once
CSAEEGGAFF,TRBV20-1,TRBJ1-1,NA
CASATSGNEQFF,TRBV11-3,TRBJ2-1,NA
CASSPSSGTENTEAFF,TRBV11-2,TRBJ1-1,NA
CASSAGADSYEQYF,TRBV9,TRBJ2-7,NA
CASSWGAGVTDTQYF,TRBV12-3/TRBV12-4,TRBJ2-3,NA
CSASRLTGPTDTQYF,TRBV20-1,TRBJ2-3,NA
CASSSGTAKNTEAFF,TRBV7-2,TRBJ1-1,NA
CASSLTLVGAGELFF,TRBV11-2,TRBJ2-2,NA
CASSFSQPQHF,TRBV5-6,TRBJ1-5,few
CASSLPGQGAIYGYTF,TRBV7-2,TRBJ1-2,NA
CAISDTPGREGAFF,TRBV10-3,TRBJ1-1,NA
CASSQEGSYEQYF,TRBV4-1,TRBJ2-7,many
CASKTSGGQETQYF,TRBV2,TRBJ2-5,NA
CASSQSGTGELFF,TRBV2,TRBJ2-2,NA